What follows describes a single TCR beta chain. Its antigen is unidentified. The time point here: pre-treatment sample, taken before nivolumab and TIL therapy. Tumor tissue came from excised metastases, mostly pleural nodules or supraclavicular lymph nodes. This sample was included in a study of TIL therapy for anti-PD-1-resistant metastatic lung cancer. Study in general: Most patients had lung adenocarcinoma.

Study-level findings and limits: This highly selected cohort may not generalize to typical lung cancer patients. Many TIL product clones were absent from baseline tumor, suggesting clonal contraction.

This CDR3 has 16 amino acids. Trimming shortened V by 5 bases and J by 5 bases, and 19 bases separated the two germline ends. Germline assignment: CDR1 LGHNT and CDR2 FRNRAP. The libraries were made with immunoSEQ v3. The data were produced by immunoSEQ multiplex PCR, yet TCRdb's version contains in-frame clones alone and is incomplete. The table shows about 6,300 clones, with over 65% occurring only once. The receptor's source is a person between 25 and 79 years old with non-small cell lung cancer. This rearrangement joins TRBV12-5 to TRBJ2-1; D perhaps matches TRBD2 (6 bases). This material consisted of tumor tissue, taken at baseline. Written as DNA, the CDR3 is TGTGCTAGTGGTGCCTCACCGGGACTGGACAACAATGAGCAGTTCTTC. This codes for CASGASPGLDNNEQFF.